Described below is a single T cell receptor beta chain sequence and its context. This table comes from immunoSEQ multiplex PCR, and its TCRdb copy is limited to in-frame clones, with some not included. The sample holds about 40,000 clones, approximately 90% seen once. V shed 0 bases and J shed 8 bases, with 17 bases lying between them. The CDR3 length is 16 residues. The germline V gene encodes CDR1 MNHNY and CDR2 SVGAGI (reference sequence). The data belong to a study of control samples from healthy donors and cancer patients. The TCR comes from a woman aged 45-59 years in good health. The rearrangement uses TRBV6-6 and TRBJ2-1, with D perhaps given as TRBD1 or TRBD2 (7 bases each). Sequenced: blood. CDR3 residues: CASSYSGGGAGDEQFF. In DNA, the CDR3 is TGTGCCAGCAGTTACTCGGGAGGGGGCGCCGGGGATGAGCAGTTCTTC.